The rows below give T cell receptor beta chains drawn from one sample of a study of blood T cell repertoires in COVID-19. Produced via immunoSEQ multiplex PCR; TCRdb's table is partial and in-frame only. The table lists about 280,000 clones, around 90% of them singletons. What was sequenced was PBMCs or T cells enriched from blood (not recorded which). These receptors were obtained from a woman in her late teens or twenties with acute COVID-19. Both conserved end residues are part of each CDR3. The D gene is left open where the match is weak. Only some rows state a clone size, as once, few, many or a class for expanded clones.

clone_size: few; j_call: TRBJ2-5; d_call: .; v_call: TRBV28; cdr3_nt: TGTGCCAGCAGTGTATATAGCGACCAAGAGACCCAGTACTTC; cdr3_aa: CASSVYSDQETQYF
clone_size: .; j_call: TRBJ2-1; d_call: .; v_call: TRBV27; cdr3_nt: TGTGCCAGCAGTTTACGGGCTAGCGATTACAATGAGCAGTTCTTC; cdr3_aa: CASSLRASDYNEQFF
clone_size: .; j_call: TRBJ2-1; d_call: TRBD2; v_call: TRBV7-3; cdr3_nt: TGTGCCAGCAGCTTAATTCCTAGCGGGAGGTCCTACAATGAGCAGTTCTTC; cdr3_aa: CASSLIPSGRSYNEQFF
clone_size: .; j_call: TRBJ1-4; d_call: .; v_call: TRBV6-1; cdr3_nt: TGTGCCAGCAGTGAAGCGCCCACAGGGAATGAAAAACTGTTTTTT; cdr3_aa: CASSEAPTGNEKLFF
clone_size: .; j_call: TRBJ1-1; d_call: .; v_call: TRBV4-3; cdr3_nt: TGCGCCAGCAGCCGGGGGGAACTGAACACTGAAGCTTTCTTT; cdr3_aa: CASSRGELNTEAFF
clone_size: .; j_call: TRBJ1-4; d_call: TRBD1; v_call: TRBV19; cdr3_nt: TGTGCCAGTAGTCCGGGACAGGGGGCGCTGGCTAATGAAAAACTGTTTTTT; cdr3_aa: CASSPGQGALANEKLFF
clone_size: .; j_call: TRBJ2-2; d_call: .; v_call: TRBV27; cdr3_nt: TGTGCCAGCAGTTTAGTGAGTCTCAACACCGGGGAGCTGTTTTTT; cdr3_aa: CASSLVSLNTGELFF
clone_size: .; j_call: TRBJ1-1; d_call: TRBD1; v_call: TRBV9; cdr3_nt: TGTGCCAGCAGCGTAGGGCAGGGGGCCAACACTGAAGCTTTCTTT; cdr3_aa: CASSVGQGANTEAFF
clone_size: .; j_call: TRBJ1-2; d_call: TRBD1; v_call: TRBV6-6; cdr3_nt: TGTGCCAGCAGTAACAGGGGGGAAGGCTATGGCTACACCTTC; cdr3_aa: CASSNRGEGYGYTF
clone_size: .; j_call: TRBJ2-5; d_call: TRBD1; v_call: TRBV19; cdr3_nt: TGTGCCAGTAGCTGGACAGGGGGTTTCCAAGAGACCCAGTACTTC; cdr3_aa: CASSWTGGFQETQYF
clone_size: few; j_call: TRBJ2-1; d_call: TRBD1; v_call: TRBV7-2; cdr3_nt: TGTGCCAGCAGCGATCGCAGGGACAGCAATGAGCAGTTCTTC; cdr3_aa: CASSDRRDSNEQFF
clone_size: .; j_call: TRBJ2-7; d_call: .; v_call: TRBV6-5; cdr3_nt: TGTGCCAGCAGTTACGTGGGGGCAACCGACTACGAGCAGTACTTC; cdr3_aa: CASSYVGATDYEQYF
clone_size: .; j_call: TRBJ2-3; d_call: .; v_call: TRBV9; cdr3_nt: TGTGCCAGCAGCGTAGGCCAGAGGGCAGATACGCAGTATTTT; cdr3_aa: CASSVGQRADTQYF
clone_size: once; j_call: TRBJ2-3; d_call: TRBD1; v_call: TRBV7-9; cdr3_nt: TGTGCCAGCAGCTTAGACAGGGGAACAGATACGCAGTATTTT; cdr3_aa: CASSLDRGTDTQYF
clone_size: .; j_call: TRBJ2-1; d_call: .; v_call: TRBV9; cdr3_nt: TGTGCCAGCAGCGTAGCTCCGAGTCTAGCTGCTACCTACAATGAGCAGTTCTTC; cdr3_aa: CASSVAPSLAATYNEQFF
clone_size: few; j_call: TRBJ1-4; d_call: TRBD1; v_call: TRBV5-5; cdr3_nt: TGTGCCAGCAGCCTGGACAGGGAAAAACTGTTTTTT; cdr3_aa: CASSLDREKLFF
clone_size: .; j_call: TRBJ1-1; d_call: .; v_call: TRBV4-2; cdr3_nt: TGTGCCAGCAGCCTTGTCCTGAGGAGGAACACTGAAGCTTTCTTT; cdr3_aa: CASSLVLRRNTEAFF
clone_size: .; j_call: TRBJ1-2; d_call: TRBD1; v_call: TRBV18; cdr3_nt: TGTGCCAGCTCGTCCGATCCCCCGGACAGGGGCTACACCTTC; cdr3_aa: CASSSDPPDRGYTF
clone_size: .; j_call: TRBJ1-4; d_call: .; v_call: TRBV4-2; cdr3_nt: TGTGCCAGCAGCCAAGATCCGGCGACAGGCTTGGTCGAAAAACTGTTTTTT; cdr3_aa: CASSQDPATGLVEKLFF
clone_size: .; j_call: TRBJ2-4; d_call: TRBD1; v_call: TRBV29-1; cdr3_nt: TGCAGCGTTGTGAGTGCAGGGGGCCGGGGAAACATTCAGTACTTC; cdr3_aa: CSVVSAGGRGNIQYF
clone_size: .; j_call: TRBJ1-2; d_call: .; v_call: TRBV24-1; cdr3_nt: TGTGCCACCAGCCTTACAGGGAACTATGGCTACACCTTC; cdr3_aa: CATSLTGNYGYTF
clone_size: .; j_call: TRBJ2-7; d_call: TRBD1; v_call: TRBV11-3; cdr3_nt: TGTGCCAGCAGCCCAAGGGACAGGGGCTACGAGCAGTACTTC; cdr3_aa: CASSPRDRGYEQYF
clone_size: .; j_call: TRBJ1-2; d_call: TRBD1; v_call: TRBV6-5; cdr3_nt: TGTGCCAGCGGAGCCTTTTGGACAGGGGGCTATGGCTACACCTTC; cdr3_aa: CASGAFWTGGYGYTF
clone_size: .; j_call: TRBJ2-1; d_call: .; v_call: TRBV21-1; cdr3_nt: TGTGCCAGCAGCAAAGGTCCTAGCTACCACAATGAGCAGTTCTTC; cdr3_aa: CASSKGPSYHNEQFF
clone_size: .; j_call: TRBJ2-1; d_call: TRBD2; v_call: TRBV28; cdr3_nt: TGTGCCAGCAGTCCAACGGGACTAGCGGGAGCAGGCAATGAGCAGTTCTTC; cdr3_aa: CASSPTGLAGAGNEQFF
clone_size: .; j_call: TRBJ2-1; d_call: TRBD2; v_call: TRBV14; cdr3_nt: TGTGCCAGCAGCAGTACCCTAGCGGGAGCTTACAATGAGCAGTTCTTC; cdr3_aa: CASSSTLAGAYNEQFF
clone_size: .; j_call: TRBJ2-3; d_call: TRBD2; v_call: TRBV7-8; cdr3_nt: TGTGCCAGCAGCTTATCCTACCGAGGACTAGCGAGCCCAAGTACGCAGTATTTT; cdr3_aa: CASSLSYRGLASPSTQYF
clone_size: .; j_call: TRBJ2-7; d_call: TRBD1; v_call: TRBV7-9; cdr3_nt: TGTGCCAGCAGCGACGGGGACAGGGTAGGCGAGCAGTACTTC; cdr3_aa: CASSDGDRVGEQYF
clone_size: .; j_call: TRBJ2-1; d_call: .; v_call: TRBV19; cdr3_nt: TGTGCCTCCAGACGGGGGGGACAGAACTACAATGAGCAGTTCTTC; cdr3_aa: CASRRGGQNYNEQFF
clone_size: .; j_call: TRBJ1-6; d_call: TRBD1; v_call: TRBV30; cdr3_nt: TGTGCCTGGAGAGACCGGGACAGGGCCCTTGCACCCCTCCACTTT; cdr3_aa: CAWRDRDRALAPLHF
clone_size: .; j_call: TRBJ2-5; d_call: TRBD1; v_call: TRBV11-2; cdr3_nt: TGTGCCAGCAGCCCACGGACAGGGGCAGAGACCCAGTACTTC; cdr3_aa: CASSPRTGAETQYF
clone_size: .; j_call: TRBJ2-2; d_call: TRBD1; v_call: TRBV24-1; cdr3_nt: TGTGCCACCAGTGATTTGCAACAGGGGGCCTCGAACACCGGGGAGCTGTTTTTT; cdr3_aa: CATSDLQQGASNTGELFF
clone_size: .; j_call: TRBJ2-7; d_call: .; v_call: TRBV28; cdr3_nt: TGTGCCAGCAGTTTATTTGGGCAGGTATACGAGCAGTACTTC; cdr3_aa: CASSLFGQVYEQYF
clone_size: .; j_call: TRBJ1-2; d_call: .; v_call: TRBV18; cdr3_nt: TGTGCCAGCTCACCACGGGCAGACTATGGCTACACCTTC; cdr3_aa: CASSPRADYGYTF
clone_size: .; j_call: TRBJ1-1; d_call: .; v_call: TRBV4-1; cdr3_nt: TGCGCCAGCAGCAAATTGGGGGAGGACACTGAAGCTTTCTTT; cdr3_aa: CASSKLGEDTEAFF
clone_size: few; j_call: TRBJ1-2; d_call: .; v_call: TRBV7-8; cdr3_nt: TGTGCCAGCACCCCCCTACAGGGACCCCACTATGGCTACACCTTC; cdr3_aa: CASTPLQGPHYGYTF
clone_size: .; j_call: TRBJ2-2; d_call: TRBD1; v_call: TRBV27; cdr3_nt: TGTGCCAGCAGTTTACACCGGACAGGGGGCGTCCCCGGGGAGCTGTTTTTT; cdr3_aa: CASSLHRTGGVPGELFF
clone_size: .; j_call: TRBJ2-7; d_call: TRBD1; v_call: TRBV15; cdr3_nt: TGTGCCACCAGCAGGTCCGGGACAGGCTCCTACGAGCAGTACTTC; cdr3_aa: CATSRSGTGSYEQYF
clone_size: .; j_call: TRBJ1-1; d_call: .; v_call: TRBV3-1/TRBV3-2; cdr3_nt: TGTGCCAGCAGCCAAGTATCGGGCAGGGCCGCTTTCTTT; cdr3_aa: CASSQVSGRAAFF
clone_size: .; j_call: TRBJ2-7; d_call: TRBD2; v_call: TRBV2; cdr3_nt: TGTGCCAGCAGTACTAGCGGGAGGAGCTCCTACGAGCAGTACTTC; cdr3_aa: CASSTSGRSSYEQYF
clone_size: once; j_call: TRBJ2-2; d_call: .; v_call: TRBV5-1; cdr3_nt: TGCGCCAGCAGCCCCCTGATAGGGGGTCGTACCGGGGAGCTGTTTTTT; cdr3_aa: CASSPLIGGRTGELFF
clone_size: once; j_call: TRBJ1-4; d_call: TRBD1; v_call: TRBV7-6; cdr3_nt: TGTGCCAGCAGCCGTGCAGGGGGCCAGGAAAAACTGTTTTTT; cdr3_aa: CASSRAGGQEKLFF
clone_size: .; j_call: TRBJ2-7; d_call: .; v_call: TRBV7-9; cdr3_nt: TGTGCCAGCAGTCCCAAGGAGGGGGCTAATAGTAACGAGCAGTACTTC; cdr3_aa: CASSPKEGANSNEQYF
clone_size: .; j_call: TRBJ1-2; d_call: TRBD1; v_call: TRBV6-5; cdr3_nt: TGTGCCAGCAGACCCGGAGGACAGGGATATGGCTACACCTTC; cdr3_aa: CASRPGGQGYGYTF
clone_size: once; j_call: TRBJ2-5; d_call: .; v_call: TRBV7-9; cdr3_nt: TGTGCCAGCAGCTTAGGAGTGGTGCTCTTCCAAGAGACCCAGTACTTC; cdr3_aa: CASSLGVVLFQETQYF
clone_size: .; j_call: TRBJ2-7; d_call: .; v_call: TRBV18; cdr3_nt: TGTGCCAGCTCCCCCAGGGACGAGCAGTACTTC; cdr3_aa: CASSPRDEQYF
clone_size: .; j_call: TRBJ1-6; d_call: .; v_call: TRBV30; cdr3_nt: TGTGCCTGGAGTATGGGGGGAGGTGGTAATTCACCCCTCCACTTT; cdr3_aa: CAWSMGGGGNSPLHF
clone_size: .; j_call: TRBJ2-5; d_call: TRBD1; v_call: TRBV19; cdr3_nt: TGTGCCAGTAGTCCCAAGGGGGCCCTACAAGAGACCCAGTACTTC; cdr3_aa: CASSPKGALQETQYF
clone_size: .; j_call: TRBJ1-1; d_call: .; v_call: TRBV7-3; cdr3_nt: TGTGCCAGCAGCTTAACATCCCTCCTGAACACTGAAGCTTTCTTT; cdr3_aa: CASSLTSLLNTEAFF
clone_size: .; j_call: TRBJ1-2; d_call: .; v_call: TRBV19; cdr3_nt: TGTGCCAGCCATATGAATCGAGTTAAGCGTGGCTACACCTTC; cdr3_aa: CASHMNRVKRGYTF
clone_size: .; j_call: TRBJ1-2; d_call: .; v_call: TRBV6-5; cdr3_nt: TGTGCCAGCAGTTACCCCGGGAACTATGGCTACACCTTC; cdr3_aa: CASSYPGNYGYTF
clone_size: .; j_call: TRBJ1-1; d_call: .; v_call: TRBV29-1; cdr3_nt: TGCAGCGTTGGAAGGGGGAACACTGAAGCTTTCTTT; cdr3_aa: CSVGRGNTEAFF
clone_size: few; j_call: TRBJ1-2; d_call: TRBD1; v_call: TRBV28; cdr3_nt: TGTGCCAGCAACCATCAGGACAGGGGCTTCAATGGCTACACCTTC; cdr3_aa: CASNHQDRGFNGYTF
clone_size: .; j_call: TRBJ2-1; d_call: TRBD2; v_call: TRBV11-1; cdr3_nt: TGTGCCAGCAGCTTGGGACTAGCGATACATGAGCAGTTCTTC; cdr3_aa: CASSLGLAIHEQFF
clone_size: .; j_call: TRBJ1-5; d_call: TRBD1; v_call: TRBV7-6; cdr3_nt: TGTGCCAGCAGTTTGACAGGGTTCAGCAATCAGCCCCAGCATTTT; cdr3_aa: CASSLTGFSNQPQHF
clone_size: .; j_call: TRBJ1-1; d_call: .; v_call: TRBV4-2; cdr3_nt: TGTGCCAGCAGCCAAGAAGGTTACGGACAGCTCATGAACACTGAAGCTTTCTTT; cdr3_aa: CASSQEGYGQLMNTEAFF
clone_size: .; j_call: TRBJ2-5; d_call: TRBD2; v_call: TRBV5-1; cdr3_nt: TGCGCCAGCAGCTTGGTCCCTAGCGGGAGCCAAGAGACCCAGTACTTC; cdr3_aa: CASSLVPSGSQETQYF
clone_size: .; j_call: TRBJ2-1; d_call: TRBD2; v_call: TRBV27; cdr3_nt: TGTGCCAGCCTGAGAAGCGGGAGGCCCTACAATGAGCAGTTCTTC; cdr3_aa: CASLRSGRPYNEQFF
clone_size: .; j_call: TRBJ1-1; d_call: .; v_call: TRBV6-5; cdr3_nt: TGTGCCAGCAGTTACGGAGGGACTGAAGCTTTCTTT; cdr3_aa: CASSYGGTEAFF